The rows below give T cell receptor beta chains drawn from one sample of a study of regulatory T cells in long-lasting Graves disease. A single record per CDR3 protein comes from TCRdb applying MiXCR to the multiplex PCR reads. The sample records under 700,000 distinct CDR3 sequences, about 15% being singletons. This sample was also put to use in a study of T cells in Graves' hyperthyroidism and ophthalmopathy.

The specimen was peripheral blood mononuclear cells (PBMCs), collected at new diagnosis, from a patient treated with antithyroid drugs. These receptors all stem from a woman aged 40 to 65 with Graves disease. Both conserved end residues are part of each CDR3. The D gene is left open where the match is weak. Clone sizes are given selectively: once, few, many, or a class where the clone is expanded.

many | TRBJ2-1 | NA | TRBV3-1 | TGTGCCAGCAGCCAAGACCAAGTGTGGGCCTACAATGAGCAGTTCTTC | CASSQDQVWAYNEQFF
few | TRBJ1-2 | TRBD1 | TRBV5-1 | TGCGCCAGCAGCTCCACAGGGGGAATTAACTATGGCTACACCTTC | CASSSTGGINYGYTF
NA | TRBJ1-1 | TRBD1 | TRBV20-1 | TGCAGTGCTAGAGATGGACAGGGCCCCTTCACTGAAGCTTTCTTT | CSARDGQGPFTEAFF
NA | TRBJ2-3 | TRBD2 | TRBV20-1 | TGCAGTGCTAGGGTAGCGGGAGCAGGAGATACGCAGTATTTT | CSARVAGAGDTQYF
NA | TRBJ1-1 | NA | TRBV5-6 | TGTGCCAGCAGCCGAGGGACCTCTAGAGCTTTCTTT | CASSRGTSRAFF
many | TRBJ2-7 | NA | TRBV6-1 | TGTGCCAGCAGTGGGACAGCAACCTACGAGCAGTACTTC | CASSGTATYEQYF
many | TRBJ1-1 | NA | TRBV6-5 | TGTGCCAGCAGTTACTCAGGTAACGGGAACACTGAAGCTTTCTTT | CASSYSGNGNTEAFF
NA | TRBJ2-1 | TRBD1 | TRBV18 | TGTGCCAGCTCCCCGGGACAGGCAACCTACAATGAGCAGTTCTTC | CASSPGQATYNEQFF
NA | TRBJ2-1 | TRBD1 | TRBV7-9 | TGTGCCAGCAGCCAGACTCCACAGGGGATCTCCTACAATGAGCAGTTCTTC | CASSQTPQGISYNEQFF
NA | TRBJ2-2 | TRBD2 | TRBV15 | TGTGCCACCAGCAGAGTGTCGGGGGGGCCCGGGGAGCTGTTTTTT | CATSRVSGGPGELFF
many | TRBJ1-6 | NA | TRBV28 | TGTGCCAGCAGTTTAGGGGCAGACTATAATTCACCCCTCCACTTT | CASSLGADYNSPLHF
many | TRBJ2-3 | NA | TRBV4-2 | TGTGCCAGCAGCCAACGGACTAGCACAGATACGCAGTATTTT | CASSQRTSTDTQYF
many | TRBJ1-6 | TRBD1 | TRBV30 | TGTGCCTGGAGTGTAGGGACAGGGAATTCACCCCTCCACTTT | CAWSVGTGNSPLHF
many | TRBJ1-6 | TRBD1 | TRBV7-2 | TGTGCCAGCAGCTCCACCAGCATGACAGGGTTCGGTTCACCCCTCCACTTT | CASSSTSMTGFGSPLHF
few | TRBJ2-3 | NA | TRBV7-3 | TGTGCCAGCAGCTTATTGGCCTTCGATGATACGCAGTATTTT | CASSLLAFDDTQYF
few | TRBJ1-4 | TRBD1 | TRBV6-1 | TGTGCCAGCAGTCACGGACAGGGGATCATTGAAAAACTGTTTTTT | CASSHGQGIIEKLFF
NA | TRBJ1-2 | NA | TRBV20-1 | TGCAGTGCTAGAGATACGGGATTCTATGGCTACACCTTC | CSARDTGFYGYTF